The entry that follows covers one T cell receptor beta chain sequence. What it binds is unknown. TCRdb's copy holds only in-frame clones and misses some; the assay was immunoSEQ multiplex PCR. Of 45,000 to 55,000 clones listed, roughly three quarters were seen once; the top ten hold more than 1.5%. The record originates from a study of STAT5B mutations in CD4+ large granular lymphocyte leukemia. General study findings and limits: Patient CD4-sorted repertoires looked more clonal than healthy CD4+ repertoires, even without putative leukemic clones. 25% of private leukemic clonotypes occurred rarely in other patients' non-leukemic repertoires.

V gave up 1 base and J gave up 4 bases; unmatched junction bases: 11. Germline V gene data show CDR1 as SGHRS and CDR2 as YFSETQ. The CDR3 has 17 residues. This receptor was taken from a human donor in good health. The source material was CD4+ T cells from blood buffy coats. The chain employs TRBV5-1 and TRBJ2-7; TRBD1 agrees at 10 bases. The CDR3, as DNA: TGCGCCAGCAGCTTGAGAATGACAGGGGGCGCAGTTTACGAGCAGTACGTC. It codes for CASSLRMTGGAVYEQYV.